Sequencing of this T cell receptor (beta chain) was carried out in a study of shared clonotypes between healthy human individuals. Study-level information: Used for every donor were three CD4 naive, three CD4 memory, two CD8 naive and one CD8 memory plate.

Data came from immunoSEQ multiplex PCR; TCRdb stores just in-frame clones and leaves some out. The sample lists millions of clones, 85% to 95% seen once, with 0.1% to 0.15% in the top ten. Trimming took off 0 bases at V and 3 bases at J, with 20 bases between the two ends. The CDR3 extends over 18 amino acids. CDR1 SGHDT and CDR2 YYEEEE come from the germline V gene. The chain recombines TRBV5-6 with TRBJ2-3; TRBD2 is a possible D gene (6 bases). Input material: naive CD4+ T cells sorted from blood. Subset described: CD45RA+ positively selected. The source is a man in his late teens or twenties in good health. The CDR3 DNA is TGTGCCAGCAGCTTGGCCTGGGACTCCCCCTCCGGGACAGATACGCAGTATTTT. As protein: CASSLAWDSPSGTDTQYF. Full variable domain (missing parts from reference TRBV5-6 and TRBJ2-3): DAGVTQSPTHLIKTRGQQVTLRCSPKSGHDTVSWYQQALGQGPQFIFQYYEEEERQRGNFPDRFSGHQFPNYSSELNVNALLLGDSALYLCASSLAWDSPSGTDTQYFGPGTRLTVL.